The present T cell receptor beta chain was sequenced within a study of T cell responses to AZD1222 COVID-19 vaccine. Overall study context: Second-dose timings of about 4 or about 12 weeks were pooled. General study points: Breadth and depth of Spike-specific TCRs rose after two AZD1222 doses.

Profiled with immunoSEQ multiplex PCR; TCRdb holds only in-frame clones, not every one. The table shows over 65,000 clones, with around 73% occurring only once. To note about this clone: Its antigen is not known.

Germline CDR1 is MDHEN and CDR2 is SYDVKM. The CDR3 consists of 16 residues. With V trimmed by 1 base and J by 6 bases, 9 bases remained unmatched. The material sequenced was peripheral blood, taken on day 0 of AZD1222 vaccination. The receptor was isolated from an adult in good health. The chain couples TRBV28 to TRBJ1-2, with TRBD1 matching 9 bases. This CDR3 reads CASSLSGQGVFNGYTF. The DNA for the CDR3 is TGTGCCAGCAGTTTATCGGGACAGGGTGTATTCAATGGCTACACCTTC.